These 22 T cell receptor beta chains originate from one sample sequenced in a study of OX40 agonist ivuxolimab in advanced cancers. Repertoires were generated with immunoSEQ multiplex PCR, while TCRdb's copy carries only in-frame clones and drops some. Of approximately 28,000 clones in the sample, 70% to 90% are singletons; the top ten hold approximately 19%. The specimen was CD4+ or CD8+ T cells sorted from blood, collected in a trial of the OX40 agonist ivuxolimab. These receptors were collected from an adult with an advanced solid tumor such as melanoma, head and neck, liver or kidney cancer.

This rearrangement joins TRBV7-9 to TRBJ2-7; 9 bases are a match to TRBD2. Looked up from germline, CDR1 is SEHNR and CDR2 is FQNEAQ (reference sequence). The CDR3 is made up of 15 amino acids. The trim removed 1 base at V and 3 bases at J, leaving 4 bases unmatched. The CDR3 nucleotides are TGTGCCAGCAGCTTAGGTACTAGCGGGTTCTACGAGCAGTACTTC. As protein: CASSLGTSGFYEQYF.

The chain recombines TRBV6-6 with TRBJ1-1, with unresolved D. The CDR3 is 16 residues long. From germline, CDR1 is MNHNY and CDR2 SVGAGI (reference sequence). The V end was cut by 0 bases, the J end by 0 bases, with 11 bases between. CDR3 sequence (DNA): TGTGCCAGCAGTTACTCGCGGGCAGCAATGAACACTGAAGCTTTCTTT. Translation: CASSYSRAAMNTEAFF.

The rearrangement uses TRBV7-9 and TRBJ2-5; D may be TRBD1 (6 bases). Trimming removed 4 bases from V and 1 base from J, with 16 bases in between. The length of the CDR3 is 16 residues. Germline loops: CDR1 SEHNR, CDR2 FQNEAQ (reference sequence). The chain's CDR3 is CASSSSRDTIQETQYF. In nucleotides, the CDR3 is TGTGCCAGCAGCTCAAGCCGGGACACAATCCAAGAGACCCAGTACTTC. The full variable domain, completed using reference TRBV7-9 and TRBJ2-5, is DTGVSQNPRHKITKRGQNVTFRCDPISEHNRLYWYRQTLGQGPEFLTYFQNEAQLEKSRLLSDRFSAERPKGSFSTLEIQRTEQGDSAMYLCASSSSRDTIQETQYFGPGTRLLVL.

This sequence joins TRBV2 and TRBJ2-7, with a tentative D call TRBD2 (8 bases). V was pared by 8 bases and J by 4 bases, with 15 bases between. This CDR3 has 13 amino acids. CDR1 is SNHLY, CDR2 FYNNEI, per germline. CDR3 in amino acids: CASRGGTAYEQYF. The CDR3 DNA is TGTGCCAGCCGGGGGGGGACAGCATACGAGCAGTACTTC.

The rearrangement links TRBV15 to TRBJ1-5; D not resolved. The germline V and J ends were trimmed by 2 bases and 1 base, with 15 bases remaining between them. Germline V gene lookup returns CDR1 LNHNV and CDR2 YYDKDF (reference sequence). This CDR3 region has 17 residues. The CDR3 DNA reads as TGTGCCACCAGCAGACTACCCAGGAGCTCCAGCAATCAGCCCCAGCATTTT. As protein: CATSRLPRSSSNQPQHF.

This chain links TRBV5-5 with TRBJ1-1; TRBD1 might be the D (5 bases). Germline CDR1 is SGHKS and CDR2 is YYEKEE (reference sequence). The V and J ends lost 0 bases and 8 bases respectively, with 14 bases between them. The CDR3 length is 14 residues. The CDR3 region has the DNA TGTGCCAGCAGCTTGGCCGTAGAGGGGCCCGAAGCTTTCTTT. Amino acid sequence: CASSLAVEGPEAFF.

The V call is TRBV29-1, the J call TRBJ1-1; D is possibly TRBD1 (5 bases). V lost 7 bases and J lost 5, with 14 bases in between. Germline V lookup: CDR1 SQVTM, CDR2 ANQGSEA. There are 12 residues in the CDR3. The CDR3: CSAGGSGTEAFF. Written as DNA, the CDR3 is TGCAGCGCGGGGGGGTCGGGTACTGAAGCTTTCTTT.

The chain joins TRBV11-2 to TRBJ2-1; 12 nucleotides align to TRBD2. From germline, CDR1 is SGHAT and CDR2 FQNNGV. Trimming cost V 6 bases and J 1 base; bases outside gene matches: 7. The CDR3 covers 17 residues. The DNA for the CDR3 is TGTGCCAGCAGTTTGACTAGCGGGAGTGGTTCCTACAATGAGCAGTTCTTC. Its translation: CASSLTSGSGSYNEQFF.

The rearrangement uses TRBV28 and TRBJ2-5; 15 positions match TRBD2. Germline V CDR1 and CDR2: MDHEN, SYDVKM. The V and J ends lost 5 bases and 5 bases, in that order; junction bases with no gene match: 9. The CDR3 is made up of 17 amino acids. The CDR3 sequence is CASSPPGLAGGPETQYF. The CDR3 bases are TGTGCCAGCAGTCCTCCGGGACTAGCGGGAGGCCCTGAGACCCAGTACTTC.

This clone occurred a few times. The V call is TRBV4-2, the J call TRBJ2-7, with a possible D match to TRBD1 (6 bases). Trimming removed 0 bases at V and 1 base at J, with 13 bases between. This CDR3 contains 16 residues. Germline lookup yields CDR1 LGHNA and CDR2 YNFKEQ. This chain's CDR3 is CASSQEVGASSYEQYF. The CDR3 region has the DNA TGTGCCAGCAGCCAAGAAGTGGGGGCGAGTTCCTACGAGCAGTACTTC.

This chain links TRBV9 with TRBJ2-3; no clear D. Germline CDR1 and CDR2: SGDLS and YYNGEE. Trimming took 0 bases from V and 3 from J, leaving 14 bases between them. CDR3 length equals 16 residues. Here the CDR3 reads CASSVGVEWNTDTQYF. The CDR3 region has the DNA TGTGCCAGCAGCGTAGGGGTAGAATGGAATACAGATACGCAGTATTTT.

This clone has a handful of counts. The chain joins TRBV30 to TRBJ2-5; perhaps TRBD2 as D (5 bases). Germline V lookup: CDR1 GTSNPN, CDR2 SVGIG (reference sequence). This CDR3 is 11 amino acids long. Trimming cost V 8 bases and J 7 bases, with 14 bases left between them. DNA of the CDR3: TGTGCCCTGGGAGCCGGAACGACCCAGTACTTC. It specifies CALGAGTTQYF.

DNA of the CDR3: TGTGCCAGCAGGCCTAGCGTCTCCTACGAGCAGTACTTC. Its protein product is CASRPSVSYEQYF. This chain uses TRBV28 with TRBJ2-7, with D perhaps TRBD2 (6 bases). CDR3 length equals 13 residues. The germline V gene has CDR1 MDHEN and CDR2 SYDVKM. The V end was cut by 6 bases, the J end by 0 bases, with 9 bases between.

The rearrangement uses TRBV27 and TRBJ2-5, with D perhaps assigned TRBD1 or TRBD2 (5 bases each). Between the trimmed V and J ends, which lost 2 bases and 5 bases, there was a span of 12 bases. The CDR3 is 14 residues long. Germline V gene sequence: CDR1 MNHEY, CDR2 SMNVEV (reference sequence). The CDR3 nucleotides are TGTGCCAGCAGTTTACAGGGAGATCTGGAGACCCAGTACTTC. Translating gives CASSLQGDLETQYF.

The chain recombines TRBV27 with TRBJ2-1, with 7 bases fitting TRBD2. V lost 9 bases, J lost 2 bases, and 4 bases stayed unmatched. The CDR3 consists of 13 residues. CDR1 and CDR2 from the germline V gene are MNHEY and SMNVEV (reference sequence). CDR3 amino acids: CASRGSAYNEQFF. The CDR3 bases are TGTGCCAGTCGCGGGAGTGCCTACAATGAGCAGTTCTTC.

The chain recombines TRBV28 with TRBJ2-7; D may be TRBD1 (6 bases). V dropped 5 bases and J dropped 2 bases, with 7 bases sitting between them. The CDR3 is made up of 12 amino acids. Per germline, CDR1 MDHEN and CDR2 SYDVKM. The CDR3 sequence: CASSPGAYEQYF. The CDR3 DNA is TGTGCCAGCAGTCCAGGGGCCTACGAGCAGTACTTC.

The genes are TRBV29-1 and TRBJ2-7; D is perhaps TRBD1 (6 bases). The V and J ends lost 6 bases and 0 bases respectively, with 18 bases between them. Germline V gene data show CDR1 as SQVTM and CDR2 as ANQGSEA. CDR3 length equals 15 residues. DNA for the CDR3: TGCAGCGTCCCCCCGACAGGTCCCGGCTCCTACGAGCAGTACTTC. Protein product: CSVPPTGPGSYEQYF.

This CDR3 is CASSLVAGSYNEQFF. The CDR3 coding sequence is TGTGCCAGCAGCTTAGTTGCGGGGTCCTACAATGAGCAGTTCTTC. J is TRBJ2-1 and V is TRBV11-2; D is perhaps TRBD2 (6 bases). Trimming left V 1 base short and J 1 base short, with 8 bases between. The CDR3 extends over 15 amino acids. Germline V gene sequence: CDR1 SGHAT, CDR2 FQNNGV.

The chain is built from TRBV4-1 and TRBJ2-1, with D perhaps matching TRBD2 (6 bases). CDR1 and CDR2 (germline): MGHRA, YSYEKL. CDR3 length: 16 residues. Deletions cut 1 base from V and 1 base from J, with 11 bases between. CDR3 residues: CASSQGRRESYNEQFF. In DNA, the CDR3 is TGCGCCAGCAGCCAAGGAAGGAGGGAATCCTACAATGAGCAGTTCTTC.

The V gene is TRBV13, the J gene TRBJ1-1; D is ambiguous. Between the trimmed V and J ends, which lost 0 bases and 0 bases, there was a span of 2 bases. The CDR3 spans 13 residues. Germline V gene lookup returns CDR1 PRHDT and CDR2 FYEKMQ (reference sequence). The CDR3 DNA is TGTGCCAGCAGCTTAGGGGTGAACACTGAAGCTTTCTTT. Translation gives CASSLGVNTEAFF.

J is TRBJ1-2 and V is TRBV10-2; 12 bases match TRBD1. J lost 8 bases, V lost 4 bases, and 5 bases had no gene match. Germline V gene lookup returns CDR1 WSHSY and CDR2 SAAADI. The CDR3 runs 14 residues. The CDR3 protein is CASSAGQGAQGYTF. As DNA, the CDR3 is TGCGCCAGCAGTGCGGGACAGGGGGCGCAGGGCTACACCTTC.

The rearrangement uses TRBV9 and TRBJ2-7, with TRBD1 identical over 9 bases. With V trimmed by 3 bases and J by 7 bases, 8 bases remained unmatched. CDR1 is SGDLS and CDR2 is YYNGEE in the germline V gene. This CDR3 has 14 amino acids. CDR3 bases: TGTGCCAGCAGCGCAACTGGACAGGGGAAAGAGCAGTACTTC. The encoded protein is CASSATGQGKEQYF.